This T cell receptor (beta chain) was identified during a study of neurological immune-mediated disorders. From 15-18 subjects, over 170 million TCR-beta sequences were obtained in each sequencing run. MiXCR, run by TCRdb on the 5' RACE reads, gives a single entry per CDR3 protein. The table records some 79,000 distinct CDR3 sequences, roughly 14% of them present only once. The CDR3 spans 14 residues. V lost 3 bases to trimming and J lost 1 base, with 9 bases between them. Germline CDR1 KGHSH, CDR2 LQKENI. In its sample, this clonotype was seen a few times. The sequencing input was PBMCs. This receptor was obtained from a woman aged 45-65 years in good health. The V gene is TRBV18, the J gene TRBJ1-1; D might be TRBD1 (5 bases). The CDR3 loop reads CASSPAGGNTEAFF. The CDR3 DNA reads TGTGCCAGCTCACCCGCGGGGGGGAACACTGAAGCTTTCTTT.